The TCR beta chain under discussion was sequenced for a study of blood T cell repertoires in COVID-19. Overall study context: T cells, B-cell-depleted T cells, or PBMCs supplied cDNA or gDNA.

The CDR3 totals 13 residues. J lost 2 bases, V lost 10 bases, and 6 bases had no gene match. Per the study methods: From reference gene primer amplification, estimates of nucleated cell counts were derived. The protocol was immunoSEQ multiplex PCR, while the TCRdb copy is restricted to in-frame clones and leaves out a portion. That table supplies the V and J calls and clone size; D and trimming were determined from the DNA. The sample has around 700,000 clones; around 89% are singletons. Specimen: peripheral blood. The sequence derives from a woman younger than 35 with acute or convalescent COVID-19. This chain joins TRBV12-3 or TRBV12-4 and TRBJ2-7, with 9 bases fitting TRBD2. The CDR3 DNA follows: TGTGCCACGCGGACTAGCGCCACCTACGAGCAGTACTTC. This codes for CATRTSATYEQYF.